There are a few counts of the clone carrying this T cell receptor (beta chain). Antigen unknown. This sample stems from a study of cytomegalovirus exposure and HLA in healthy donors. Trimming cost V 3 bases and J 4 bases, with 7 bases left between them. This CDR3 has 13 residues. Looked up from germline, CDR1 is LNHDA and CDR2 is SQIVND (reference sequence). The donors were part of the roughly 120-subject validation cohort, which stood apart from the approximately 630-subject first cohort. Libraries were prepared by immunoSEQ multiplex PCR; TCRdb keeps only in-frame clonotypes and omits some of them. In the table there are about 330,000 clones, roughly 90% of which are singletons. Study-wide results and limits: Generally TCR sequences proved uncommon, though certain public TCRs appeared in numerous donors. A list of approximately 160 TCR beta chains associated with cytomegalovirus was given. There were a few CMV-associated chains whose specificity for CMV antigens was confirmed in vitro.

The chain links TRBV19 to TRBJ1-5; D unresolved. The source is a woman under 30 in good health and CMV-seronegative. Sample: PBMCs. Here the CDR3 DNA reads TGTGCCAGTAGTATCGGGTTTAATCAGCCCCAGCATTTT. It specifies CASSIGFNQPQHF.